These 7 T cell receptor beta chains share one sample of origin, sequenced in a study of Graves' ophthalmopathy and Graves' hyperthyroidism. Scientists amplified the TCR beta CDR3 regions from RNA transcripts. An opening RT-PCR round employed HTBI primers and preceded a second-round multiplex PCR. TCRdb fed the multiplex PCR reads into MiXCR, producing one record per CDR3 protein. The data contain about 620,000 distinct CDR3 sequences, over 20% of them singletons. The sample taken for sequencing was peripheral blood. These receptors were collected from a woman aged 18-29 years with stable Graves' hyperthyroidism. Some clones in this sample may be carry-over from other donors' samples.

This clonotype came up a few times. The V and J genes are TRBV12-3 or TRBV12-4 and TRBJ2-7; TRBD2 might be the D (6 bases). Trimming left V 6 bases short and J 6 bases short, with 15 bases between. The CDR3 spans 13 residues. The CDR3 sequence: CASRSSVGVEQYF. DNA for the CDR3: TGTGCCAGCAGATCTAGCGTAGGGGTCGAGCAGTACTTC.

This clonotype showed up many times. The V and J genes are TRBV11-2 and TRBJ2-7, with D maybe TRBD1 (6 bases). V dropped 1 base and J dropped 3 bases, with 13 bases sitting between them. The V gene's germline CDR1 is SGHAT and CDR2 FQNNGV. The CDR3 spans 15 residues. The CDR3 region is CASSLVVRTDYEQYF. The CDR3 bases are TGTGCCAGCAGCTTAGTGGTTAGGACAGACTACGAGCAGTACTTC. Combining the CDR3 with reference TRBV11-2 and TRBJ2-7 gives the whole variable domain EAGVAQSPRYKIIEKRQSVAFWCNPISGHATLYWYQQILGQGPKLLIQFQNNGVVDDSQLPKDRFSAERLKGVDSTLKIQPAKLEDSAVYLCASSLVVRTDYEQYFGPGTRLTVT.

The genes are TRBV14 and TRBJ1-6; D is uncertain. The CDR3 sequence is 18 residues long. V dropped 1 base and J dropped 0 bases, with 13 bases sitting between them. The germline V gene has CDR1 SGHDN and CDR2 FVKESK. This CDR3 is CASSQGFKISSYNSPLHF. CDR3 DNA sequence: TGTGCCAGCAGCCAAGGTTTCAAGATCAGCTCCTATAATTCACCCCTCCACTTT.

The chain links TRBV30 to TRBJ2-7; 8 bases line up with TRBD2. Germline CDR1 GTSNPN, CDR2 SVGIG (reference sequence). The J segment lost 3 bases and the V segment lost 0 bases, leaving 7 bases of the junction unmatched. The length of the CDR3 is 15 residues. CDR3 residues: CAWSVGSGGLYEQYF. CDR3 DNA: TGTGCCTGGAGTGTAGGGTCGGGGGGGCTCTACGAGCAGTACTTC.

This clonotype was counted many times. V usage is TRBV6-1 and J usage is TRBJ2-7, with 9 bases fitting TRBD1. Germline V lookup: CDR1 MNHNS, CDR2 SASEGT. This CDR3 contains 16 residues. After removal of 6 bases from V and 3 bases from J, the junction contained 12 bases not matched to a gene. In nucleotides, the CDR3 is TGTGCCAGCAGAAAGGGCCCGGACAGGGGTAGCTACGAGCAGTACTTC. Translating gives CASRKGPDRGSYEQYF.

The rearrangement links TRBV24-1 to TRBJ2-5; 10 positions match TRBD2. Looked up from germline, CDR1 is KGHDR and CDR2 is SFDVKD. This CDR3 is 17 amino acids long. The V gene end was trimmed by 0 bases and the J gene end by 4 bases; junction bases not matched to a gene: 7. In DNA, the CDR3 is TGTGCCACCAGTGATTTGCGAAGCGGGAGGGGTAGAGAGACCCAGTACTTC. It translates to CATSDLRSGRGRETQYF.

This clonotype has a count of ten or more. The J gene is TRBJ2-2, the V gene TRBV6-1, with 7 bases aligning to TRBD1. The CDR3 extends over 15 amino acids. The V and J ends lost 6 bases and 5 bases, in that order; junction bases with no gene match: 9. Germline V gene sequence: CDR1 MNHNS, CDR2 SASEGT. CDR3 sequence reads: CASRRQGVGTGELFF. Written as DNA, the CDR3 is TGTGCCAGCAGAAGGCAGGGGGTTGGGACCGGGGAGCTGTTTTTT.